This paragraph covers one T cell receptor beta chain sequence. Its specificity is unknown. Treatment: some 20 received Ad26.COV2.S at low or high dose, single or two shots; about 5 received placebo; per-sample allocation not given. Collection of the samples took place on day 63 after the first injection of vaccine or placebo. Spike of the Wuhan-strain SARS-CoV-2 was expressed by an Ad26 vector, which formed the vaccine. Germline V gene sequence: CDR1 SGHDN, CDR2 FVKESK. V shed 3 bases, J shed 8 bases, and the junction held 8 bases outside the gene matches. CDR3 length equals 16 residues. The data are from a study of Ad26.COV2.S vaccination and SARS-CoV-2 variants. General study points: CD8+ and CD4+ T cells specific for spike reportedly responded with substantial breadth after vaccination.

The repertoire was sequenced with immunoSEQ multiplex PCR; TCRdb's copy has only in-frame clones and lacks some. The table shows some 480,000 clones, with around nine tenths occurring only once. Material: peripheral blood, obtained in a trial of Ad26.COV2.S vaccine versus placebo. The J gene is TRBJ2-1, the V gene TRBV14, with TRBD2 matching over 12 bases. The sequence was collected from a person between 18 and 60 years old who received the Ad26.COV2.S COVID-19 vaccine or a placebo. The CDR3: CASSQFGTSGFDEQFF. In DNA, the CDR3 is TGTGCCAGCAGCCAGTTCGGGACTAGCGGGTTCGATGAGCAGTTCTTC.